The clone carrying this TCR beta chain was observed once. The data are from a study of shared clonotypes between healthy human individuals. J gave up 7 bases and V 1 base, and 3 bases lay outside the gene matches. Germline values: CDR1 LGHNT, CDR2 FRNRAP. The CDR3 sequence is 14 residues long. Profiling relied on immunoSEQ multiplex PCR, and the TCRdb table lists in-frame clones only, not all of them. This repertoire shows approximately 2.3 million clones, 90% to 95% found once; its top ten account for about 0.41%. The gene calls are TRBV12-5 and TRBJ2-3, with 9 bases that match TRBD1. The TCR was taken from a man in his late teens or twenties in good health. Some clones in this sample may be carry-over from other donors' samples. The specimen was naive CD4+ T cells from PBMCs. Stated subset: CD45RA+ positively selected. The CDR3 sequence is CASGLEQGAYTQYF. CDR3 nucleotide sequence: TGTGCTAGTGGTTTGGAACAGGGGGCATATACGCAGTATTTT.